The 21 T cell receptor beta chains below all came from one sample that was sequenced in a study of CD8 T cells in ankylosing spondylitis. MiXCR was run by TCRdb on the 5' RACE reads, yielding one entry per CDR3 protein. The sample has around 180,000 distinct CDR3 sequences, roughly 18% seen once. Sequenced: blood, either unsorted or a sorted T cell fraction (not recorded which). These receptors originate from a male donor aged 5-30 years with ankylosing spondylitis or in good health (not recorded which).

This clonotype has at least ten counts. Compared with germline, one end of the junction differs, possibly owing to a read error. The CDR3 here is CASSDSGRADEQYF. CDR3 in DNA: TGTGCCAGCAGTGACTCGGGCAGGGCCGACGAGCAGTACTTC. The genes are TRBV6-5 and TRBJ2-7; TRBD1 might be the D (5 bases). The germline CDR1 and CDR2 sequences are MNHEY and SVGAGI. This CDR3 region has 14 residues.

This clonotype was counted many times. CDR3 in amino acids: CASSTGGDRYNEQFF. The DNA of the CDR3 is TGTGCCAGTAGTACCGGGGGCGATAGGTACAATGAGCAGTTCTTC. This sequence joins TRBV19 and TRBJ2-1; D is tentatively TRBD1 or TRBD2 (6 bases each). Trimming left V 4 bases short and J 4 bases short, with 14 bases between. The CDR3 runs 15 residues. Germline CDR1 is LNHDA and CDR2 is SQIVND (reference sequence).

The table lists this clonotype with many counts. The chain employs TRBV29-1 and TRBJ2-1, with D perhaps TRBD2 (6 bases). Germline V CDR1 and CDR2: SQVTM, ANQGSEA. The length of the CDR3 is 13 residues. Trimming pared 8 bases from V and 4 bases from J, leaving 15 bases between. CDR3 sequence reads: CSHGDLDYNEQFF. CDR3 nucleotide sequence: TGCAGCCACGGGGACTTAGATTACAATGAGCAGTTCTTC.

This clonotype has ten or more counts. J is TRBJ2-3 and V is TRBV27; 7 bases are a match to TRBD2. Losses at the gene ends were 8 bases for V and 3 bases for J; bases not matched to a gene: 8. The CDR3 consists of 14 residues. Germline assignment: CDR1 MNHEY and CDR2 SMNVEV (reference sequence). CDR3 loop: CASALLASTDTQYF. CDR3 DNA: TGTGCCAGCGCCTTACTAGCGTCAACAGATACGCAGTATTTT.

This clonotype was counted at least ten times. V is TRBV4-2 and J is TRBJ2-7; D gene ambiguous. V lost 1 base to trimming and J lost 2 bases, with 12 bases between them. The CDR3 contains 15 residues. Germline V gene data show CDR1 as LGHNA and CDR2 as YNFKEQ. Here the CDR3 reads CASSQGLRGPYEQYF. In DNA, the CDR3 is TGTGCCAGCAGCCAAGGACTTAGAGGACCCTACGAGCAGTACTTC.

This clonotype was recorded many times. This chain uses TRBV11-2 with TRBJ1-1; the D gene is possibly TRBD1 (6 bases). The CDR3 is 12 residues long. Trimming cost V 4 bases and J 10 bases, with 13 bases left between them. Germline loops: CDR1 SGHAT, CDR2 FQNNGV. The CDR3 DNA sequence: TGTGCCAGCAGCTGGCCGGGACAACCAGCTTTCTTT. As protein: CASSWPGQPAFF.

This clonotype was seen ten or more times. The chain joins TRBV9 to TRBJ2-5; D possibly corresponds to TRBD2 (7 bases). Germline V gives CDR1 SGDLS, CDR2 YYNGEE. Trimming removed 3 bases from V and 1 base from J, with 13 bases in between. CDR3 length: 15 residues. The CDR3 DNA is TGTGCCAGCAGCGCACGGGGGGCGGTCCAAGAGACCCAGTACTTC. Translated: CASSARGAVQETQYF.

To note about this clonotype: Just one base apart from a much larger clone, this may be a read error. The chain recombines TRBV12-3 or TRBV12-4 with TRBJ1-1, with D hard to call. The CDR3 totals 12 residues. V was pared by 3 bases and J by 8 bases, with 10 bases between. The CDR3, as DNA: TGTGCCAGCAGTTTGGGCCCACTCGAAGCTTTCTTT. Protein product: CASSLGPLEAFF.

This clonotype was seen many times. The gene calls are TRBV12-3 or TRBV12-4 and TRBJ1-1; no definite D call. The CDR3 extends over 14 amino acids. V was clipped by 6 bases and J by 0 bases, with 11 bases between them. In nucleotides, the CDR3 is TGTGCCAGCAGACACAGACGGCTGAACACTGAAGCTTTCTTT. It translates to CASRHRRLNTEAFF.

There are many counts of this clonotype. The chain couples TRBV10-3 to TRBJ1-1, with 7 bases that match TRBD1. Germline lookup yields CDR1 ENHRY and CDR2 SYGVKD. The CDR3 loop spans 15 amino acids. V lost 2 bases, J lost 4 bases, and 7 bases stayed unmatched. The CDR3 loop reads CAISEEDRKGTEAFF. The CDR3 nucleotides read TGTGCCATCAGTGAGGAGGACAGGAAGGGCACTGAAGCTTTCTTT.

There are many counts of this clonotype. The rearrangement uses TRBV29-1 and TRBJ2-5; the D is unclear. V lost 4 bases and J lost 5, with 5 bases in between. Per the germline V gene, CDR1 is SQVTM and CDR2 is ANQGSEA. This CDR3 is built from 10 residues. CDR3 sequence: CSVVWETQYF. CDR3 coding DNA: TGCAGCGTTGTCTGGGAGACCCAGTACTTC.

This clonotype was counted at least ten times. The chain recombines TRBV6-6 with TRBJ1-2, with TRBD1 matching 7 bases. CDR1 and CDR2 from the germline V gene are MNHNY and SVGAGI (reference sequence). V lost 7 bases, J lost 6 bases, and 11 bases stayed unmatched. This CDR3 spans 14 amino acids. The CDR3 region has the DNA TGTGCCAGCACGAGTACAGGGGATAGGGATGGCTACACCTTC. Protein: CASTSTGDRDGYTF.

This clonotype was recorded at least ten times. The genes are TRBV5-1 and TRBJ2-1; the match to TRBD2 covers 8 bases. The CDR3 is 14 amino acids. The trim removed 1 base at V and 7 bases at J, leaving 4 bases unmatched. Looked up from germline, CDR1 is SGHRS and CDR2 is YFSETQ. CDR3 coding DNA: TGCGCCAGCAGCTTGACTAGCGGTTGGAATGAGCAGTTCTTC. Its translation: CASSLTSGWNEQFF.

This clonotype was picked up many times. This rearrangement joins TRBV3-1 to TRBJ1-1, with D unclear. The CDR3 is 13 amino acids. Germline-derived CDR1 and CDR2 are LGHDT and YNNKEL (reference sequence). With 1 base removed from V and 4 bases from J, the gap between germline ends came to 7 bases. The CDR3 sequence is CASSQGRGTEAFF. The CDR3, as DNA: TGTGCCAGCAGCCAAGGGCGGGGCACTGAAGCTTTCTTT.

This clonotype was seen many times. The V call is TRBV10-3, the J call TRBJ1-4; D remains ambiguous. Trimming shortened V by 10 bases and J by 1 base, and 13 bases separated the two germline ends. The CDR3 loop spans 14 amino acids. Germline CDR1 reads ENHRY; CDR2 reads SYGVKD. The CDR3 coding sequence is TGTGCCACCACGCAAGAGGGAACTAATGAAAAACTGTTTTTT. Residues: CATTQEGTNEKLFF.

In this sample, this clonotype turned up many times. The V and J genes are TRBV29-1 and TRBJ2-3, with unresolved D. The CDR3 has 13 amino acids. The germline V gene encodes CDR1 SQVTM and CDR2 ANQGSEA. V was shortened by 4 bases and J by 2 bases, with 10 bases between the two germline ends. This CDR3 is CSVVPLFTDTQYF. The CDR3 region has the DNA TGCAGCGTTGTGCCTCTCTTCACAGATACGCAGTATTTT.

This clonotype was picked up many times. The rearrangement uses TRBV5-1 and TRBJ2-2; D not resolved. CDR1 is SGHRS, CDR2 YFSETQ, per germline. This CDR3 is 11 amino acids long. V was cut by 5 bases and J by 8 bases, with 7 bases left in between. CDR3 amino acids: CASSFVGELFF. CDR3 nucleotide sequence: TGCGCCAGCAGTTTCGTGGGGGAGCTGTTTTTT.

In its sample, this clonotype was seen many times. V is TRBV20-1 and J is TRBJ2-2; 7 positions agree with TRBD2. There are 16 residues in the CDR3. Germline loops: CDR1 DFQATT, CDR2 SNEGSKA (reference sequence). Trimming at V came to 0 bases and at J to 1 base, leaving 5 bases not matched to a gene. The CDR3 nucleotides are TGCAGTGCTAGAGAGAGCGGGAAGGGGAACACCGGGGAGCTGTTTTTT. Its translation is CSARESGKGNTGELFF.

Ten or more counts support this clonotype. This chain connects TRBV11-2 to TRBJ2-7; D not certain. Germline V gene data show CDR1 as SGHAT and CDR2 as FQNNGV. The CDR3 is 13 residues long. The V end lost 4 bases, the J end lost 5 bases, and 12 bases lay between the germline ends. The chain's CDR3 is CASSSTRSHEQYV. CDR3 coding DNA: TGTGCCAGCAGCTCCACCAGATCGCACGAGCAGTACGTC.

This clonotype was seen repeatedly, ten times or more. The CDR3 nucleotides read TGTGCCACCAGCAGAGATTTGGGATACGAGACCCAGTACTTC. Encoded protein: CATSRDLGYETQYF. The gene calls are TRBV15 and TRBJ2-5, with D hard to call. Germline loops: CDR1 LNHNV, CDR2 YYDKDF (reference sequence). The germline V and J ends were trimmed by 0 bases and 5 bases, with 10 bases remaining between them. The CDR3 runs to 14 residues.

This clonotype was seen a few times. The chain couples TRBV19 to TRBJ1-1; 7 positions agree with TRBD1. V was pared by 6 bases and J by 3 bases, with 4 bases of the junction left unmatched. CDR3 length equals 13 residues. Germline V gene data show CDR1 as LNHDA and CDR2 as SQIVND (reference sequence). The CDR3 sequence: CASSRQGYTEAFF. The CDR3 DNA reads as TGTGCCAGTAGCCGACAGGGATACACTGAAGCTTTCTTT.